These 4 T cell receptor beta chains were all obtained from the same sample, sequenced in a study of blood T cell repertoires in COVID-19. Sequencing was performed with immunoSEQ multiplex PCR; in TCRdb, only in-frame clones are kept and a portion is missing. The table has some 190,000 clones, approximately 91% seen once. The sequenced sample was peripheral blood. Receptor source: a man aged 25-45 years with acute or convalescent COVID-19.

The V and J genes are TRBV15 and TRBJ1-1, with a weak D call TRBD1 (5 bases). The V end lost 0 bases, the J end lost 4 bases, and 6 bases lay between the germline ends. There are 13 residues in the CDR3. Germline assignment: CDR1 LNHNV and CDR2 YYDKDF (reference sequence). CDR3 nucleotides: TGTGCCACCAGCAGAGATCAGGGCACTGAAGCTTTCTTT. It encodes CATSRDQGTEAFF.

This chain connects TRBV12-3 or TRBV12-4 to TRBJ1-1, with D hard to call. Trimming stripped 10 bases from V and 5 bases from J, with 14 bases between. The CDR3 length is 12 residues. Written as DNA, the CDR3 is TGTGCCACCTTTAGGCCCGGGACTGAAGCTTTCTTT. Translating gives CATFRPGTEAFF.

Points on this clone: Distinct nucleotide sequences in the sample also encode this CDR3. The chain links TRBV28 to TRBJ1-2; no firm D call. Germline CDR1 MDHEN, CDR2 SYDVKM. V dropped 4 bases and J dropped 5 bases, with 5 bases sitting between them. This CDR3 contains 11 residues. DNA of the CDR3: TGTGCCAGCAGTTCCCTTTATGGCTACACCTTC. Its protein is CASSSLYGYTF.

The chain couples TRBV25-1 to TRBJ2-3, with TRBD2 matching over 9 bases. V shed 6 bases, J shed 4 bases, and the junction held 8 bases outside the gene matches. The germline gives CDR1 MGHDK, CDR2 SYGVNS. The CDR3 covers 15 residues. The chain's CDR3 is CASRGTSKGPDTQYF. In DNA form, the CDR3 reads TGTGCCAGCAGGGGGACTAGCAAGGGGCCAGATACGCAGTATTTT.